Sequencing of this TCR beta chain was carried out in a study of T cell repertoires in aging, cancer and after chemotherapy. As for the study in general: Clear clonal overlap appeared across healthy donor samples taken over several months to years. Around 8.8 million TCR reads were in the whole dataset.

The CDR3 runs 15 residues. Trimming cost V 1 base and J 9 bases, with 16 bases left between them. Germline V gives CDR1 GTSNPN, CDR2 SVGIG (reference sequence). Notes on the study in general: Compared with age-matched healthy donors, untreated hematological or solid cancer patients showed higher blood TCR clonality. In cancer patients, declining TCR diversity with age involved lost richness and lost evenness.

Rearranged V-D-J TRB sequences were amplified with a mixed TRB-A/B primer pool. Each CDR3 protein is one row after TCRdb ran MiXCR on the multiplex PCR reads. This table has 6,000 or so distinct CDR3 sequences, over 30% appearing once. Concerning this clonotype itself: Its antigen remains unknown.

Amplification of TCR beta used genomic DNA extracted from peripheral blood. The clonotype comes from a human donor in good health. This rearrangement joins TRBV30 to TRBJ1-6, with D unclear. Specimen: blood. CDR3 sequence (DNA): TGTGCCTGGAGTGCGGTTACCGGGGTGGGTTCACCCCTCCACTTT. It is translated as CAWSAVTGVGSPLHF.